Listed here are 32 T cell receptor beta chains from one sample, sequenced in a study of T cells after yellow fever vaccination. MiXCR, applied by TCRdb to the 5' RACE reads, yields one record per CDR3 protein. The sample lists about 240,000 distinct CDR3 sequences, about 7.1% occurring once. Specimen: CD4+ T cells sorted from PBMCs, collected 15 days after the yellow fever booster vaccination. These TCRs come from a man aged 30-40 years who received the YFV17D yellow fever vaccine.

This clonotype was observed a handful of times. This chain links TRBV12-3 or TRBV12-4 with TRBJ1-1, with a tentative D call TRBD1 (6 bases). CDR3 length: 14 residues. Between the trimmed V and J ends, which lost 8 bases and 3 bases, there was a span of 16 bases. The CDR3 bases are TGTGCCAGCTGTGGGGGCGCGGGGCACACTGAAGCTTTCTTT. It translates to CASCGGAGHTEAFF.

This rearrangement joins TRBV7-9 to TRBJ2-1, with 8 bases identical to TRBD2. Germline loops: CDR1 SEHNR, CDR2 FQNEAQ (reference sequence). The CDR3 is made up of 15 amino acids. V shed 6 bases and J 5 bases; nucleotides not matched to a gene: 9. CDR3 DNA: TGTGCCAGCAGTCACCGTACGGGAGGGAACAATGAGCAGTTCTTC. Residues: CASSHRTGGNNEQFF.

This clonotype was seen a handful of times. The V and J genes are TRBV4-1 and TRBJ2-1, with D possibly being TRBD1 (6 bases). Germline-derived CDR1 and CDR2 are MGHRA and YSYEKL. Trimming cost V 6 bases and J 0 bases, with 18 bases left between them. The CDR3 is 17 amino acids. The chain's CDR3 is CASRFVLEGGSYNEQFF. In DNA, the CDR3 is TGCGCCAGCAGGTTTGTGTTAGAAGGGGGCTCCTACAATGAGCAGTTCTTC.

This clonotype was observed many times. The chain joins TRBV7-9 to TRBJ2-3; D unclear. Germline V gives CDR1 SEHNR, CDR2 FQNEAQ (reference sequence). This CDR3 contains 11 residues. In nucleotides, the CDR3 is TGTGCTGGCACGGACACAGATACGCAGTATTTT. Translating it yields CAGTDTDTQYF.

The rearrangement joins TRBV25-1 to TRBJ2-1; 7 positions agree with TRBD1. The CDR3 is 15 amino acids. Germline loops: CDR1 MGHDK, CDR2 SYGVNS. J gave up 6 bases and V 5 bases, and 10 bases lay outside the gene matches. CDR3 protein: CASSSWDRALNEQFF. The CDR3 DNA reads TGTGCCAGCAGTTCCTGGGACAGAGCCCTCAATGAGCAGTTCTTC.

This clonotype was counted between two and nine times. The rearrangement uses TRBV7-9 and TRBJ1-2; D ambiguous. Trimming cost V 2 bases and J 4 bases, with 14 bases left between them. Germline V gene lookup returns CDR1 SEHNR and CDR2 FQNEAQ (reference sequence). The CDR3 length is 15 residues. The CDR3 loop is CASSLTEAPGYGYTF. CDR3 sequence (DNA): TGTGCCAGCAGCTTAACGGAGGCGCCAGGCTATGGCTACACCTTC.

CDR3 in amino acids: CSGRASGSFNEQFF. The CDR3 DNA sequence: TGCAGCGGTCGGGCTAGCGGGAGTTTCAATGAGCAGTTCTTC. V gene TRBV29-1 combines with J gene TRBJ2-1; 10 bases agree with TRBD2. Trimming took 7 bases from V and 6 from J; bases not matched to a gene: 9. Germline-derived CDR1 and CDR2 are SQVTM and ANQGSEA. This CDR3 is built from 14 residues.

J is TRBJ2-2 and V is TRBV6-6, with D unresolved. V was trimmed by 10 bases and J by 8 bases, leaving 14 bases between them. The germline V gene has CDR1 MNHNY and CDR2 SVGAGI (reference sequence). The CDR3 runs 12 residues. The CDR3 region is CATRALVGELFF. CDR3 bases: TGTGCCACCCGGGCCTTAGTTGGGGAGCTGTTTTTT.

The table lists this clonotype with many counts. In DNA, the CDR3 is TGTGCCAGCAGCCTCCGGACTAGCGGGGAGCAGTTCTTC. Protein sequence: CASSLRTSGEQFF. The V and J genes are TRBV9 and TRBJ2-1, with 11 nucleotides matching TRBD2. With 4 bases clipped from V and 10 bases from J, the junction kept 4 bases outside the gene matches. The CDR3 spans 13 residues. The germline CDR1 and CDR2 sequences are SGDLS and YYNGEE.

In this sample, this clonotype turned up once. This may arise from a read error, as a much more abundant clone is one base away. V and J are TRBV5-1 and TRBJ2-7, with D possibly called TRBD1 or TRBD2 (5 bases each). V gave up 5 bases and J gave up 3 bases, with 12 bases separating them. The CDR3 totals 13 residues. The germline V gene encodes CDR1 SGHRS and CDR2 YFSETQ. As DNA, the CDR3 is TGCGCCAGCAGTCCGGGACGGAACTACGAGCAGTACTTC. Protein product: CASSPGRNYEQYF.

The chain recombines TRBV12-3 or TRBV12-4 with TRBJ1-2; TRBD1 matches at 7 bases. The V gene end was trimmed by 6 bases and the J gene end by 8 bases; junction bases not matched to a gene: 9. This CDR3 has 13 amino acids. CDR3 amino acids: CASSAGQAGGYTF. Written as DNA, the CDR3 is TGTGCCAGCAGCGCTGGACAGGCAGGAGGCTACACCTTC.

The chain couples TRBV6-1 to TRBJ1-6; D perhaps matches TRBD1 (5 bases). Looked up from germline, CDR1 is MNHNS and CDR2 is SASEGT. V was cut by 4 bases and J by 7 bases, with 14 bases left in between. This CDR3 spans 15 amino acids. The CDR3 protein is CASSAPGRKNSPLHF. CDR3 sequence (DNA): TGTGCCAGCAGTGCCCCGGGACGGAAAAATTCACCCCTCCACTTT.

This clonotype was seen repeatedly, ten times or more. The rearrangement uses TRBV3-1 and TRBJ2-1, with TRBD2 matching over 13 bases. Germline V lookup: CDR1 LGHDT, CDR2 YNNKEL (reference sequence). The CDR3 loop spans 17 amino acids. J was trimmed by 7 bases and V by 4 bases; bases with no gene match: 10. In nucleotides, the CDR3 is TGTGCCAGCAGCCGGAAGAGACTAGCGGGAGGTCGAAATGAGCAGTTCTTC. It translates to CASSRKRLAGGRNEQFF.

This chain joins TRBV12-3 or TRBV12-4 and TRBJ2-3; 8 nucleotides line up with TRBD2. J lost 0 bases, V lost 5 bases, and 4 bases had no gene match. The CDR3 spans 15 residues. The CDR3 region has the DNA TGTGCCAGCAGTAATAGCGGGGTTAGCACAGATACGCAGTATTTT. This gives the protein CASSNSGVSTDTQYF.

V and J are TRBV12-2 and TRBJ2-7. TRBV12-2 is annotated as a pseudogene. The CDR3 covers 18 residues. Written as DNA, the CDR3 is TGTGCAAGTCGCTTAGTTCTCGGATTAGAGAAGGATTTCTACGAGCAGTACTTC. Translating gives CASRLVLGLEKDFYEQYF.

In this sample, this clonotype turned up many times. The chain's CDR3 is CAISDRLAGISYEQYF. CDR3 DNA: TGTGCCATCAGTGACCGCCTAGCGGGCATTTCCTACGAGCAGTACTTC. The chain has TRBV10-3 and TRBJ2-7; 8 bases fit TRBD2. This CDR3 has 16 residues. V gave up 3 bases and J gave up 1 base; unmatched junction bases: 8. Germline V gives CDR1 ENHRY, CDR2 SYGVKD.

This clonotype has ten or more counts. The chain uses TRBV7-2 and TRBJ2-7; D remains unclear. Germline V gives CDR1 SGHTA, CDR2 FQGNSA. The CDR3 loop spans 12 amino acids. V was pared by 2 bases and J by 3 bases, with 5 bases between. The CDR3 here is CASSLSSYEQYF. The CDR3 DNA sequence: TGTGCCAGCAGCTTATCCAGCTACGAGCAGTACTTC.

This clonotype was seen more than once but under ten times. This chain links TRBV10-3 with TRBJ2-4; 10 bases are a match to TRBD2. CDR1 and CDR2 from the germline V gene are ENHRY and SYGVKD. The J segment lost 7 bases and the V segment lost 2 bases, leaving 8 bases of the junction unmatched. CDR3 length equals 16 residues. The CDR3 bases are TGTGCCATCAGTGAGATCGCTAGCGGGAGTGGGAACATTCAGTACTTC. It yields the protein CAISEIASGSGNIQYF.

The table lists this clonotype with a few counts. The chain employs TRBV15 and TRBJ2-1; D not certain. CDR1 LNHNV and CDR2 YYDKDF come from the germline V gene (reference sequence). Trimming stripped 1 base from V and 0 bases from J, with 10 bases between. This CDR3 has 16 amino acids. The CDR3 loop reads CATSRGLGTSYNEQFF. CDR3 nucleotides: TGTGCCACCAGCAGAGGGTTGGGTACCTCCTACAATGAGCAGTTCTTC. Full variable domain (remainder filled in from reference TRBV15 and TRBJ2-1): DAMVIQNPRYQVTQFGKPVTLSCSQTLNHNVMYWYQQKSSQAPKLLFHYYDKDFNNEADTPDNFQSRRPNTSFCFLDIRSPGLGDTAMYLCATSRGLGTSYNEQFFGPGTRLTVL.

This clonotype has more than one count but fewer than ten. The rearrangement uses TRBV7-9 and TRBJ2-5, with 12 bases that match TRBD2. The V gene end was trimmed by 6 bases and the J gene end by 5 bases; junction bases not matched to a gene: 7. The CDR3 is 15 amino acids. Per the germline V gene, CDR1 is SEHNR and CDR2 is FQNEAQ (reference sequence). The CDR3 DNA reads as TGTGCCAGCAGACCTACTAGCGGGAGGCGGGAGACCCAGTACTTC. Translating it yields CASRPTSGRRETQYF.

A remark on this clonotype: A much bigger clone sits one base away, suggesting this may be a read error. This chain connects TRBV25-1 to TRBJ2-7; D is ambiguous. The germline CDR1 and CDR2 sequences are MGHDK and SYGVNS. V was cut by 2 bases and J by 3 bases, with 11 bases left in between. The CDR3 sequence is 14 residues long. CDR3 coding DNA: TGTGCCAGCAGTGAACAGTGGGGAATCTACGAGCAGTACTTC. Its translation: CASSEQWGIYEQYF.

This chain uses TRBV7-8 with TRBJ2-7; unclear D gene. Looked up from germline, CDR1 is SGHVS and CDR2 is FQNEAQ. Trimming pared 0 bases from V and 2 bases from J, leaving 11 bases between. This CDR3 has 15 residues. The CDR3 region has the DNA TGTGCCAGCAGCTTAGCTGCGGCTTTGGCCTACGAGCAGTACTTC. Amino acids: CASSLAAALAYEQYF.

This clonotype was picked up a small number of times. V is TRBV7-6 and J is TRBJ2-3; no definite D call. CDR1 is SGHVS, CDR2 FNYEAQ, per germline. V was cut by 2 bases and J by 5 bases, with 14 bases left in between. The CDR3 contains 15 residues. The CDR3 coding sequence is TGTGCCAGCAGCTTACTAGGAACCCGCGGAGATACGCAGTATTTT. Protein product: CASSLLGTRGDTQYF.

Here the CDR3 reads CASSIVGTNYGYTF. For the CDR3, the DNA is TGTGCCAGTAGTATAGTCGGGACAAACTATGGCTACACCTTC. The chain is built from TRBV19 and TRBJ1-2; possible D gene TRBD1, 6 bases. Germline values: CDR1 LNHDA, CDR2 SQIVND (reference sequence). CDR3 length: 14 amino acids. V lost 1 base and J 2 bases, leaving 8 bases between the germline ends.

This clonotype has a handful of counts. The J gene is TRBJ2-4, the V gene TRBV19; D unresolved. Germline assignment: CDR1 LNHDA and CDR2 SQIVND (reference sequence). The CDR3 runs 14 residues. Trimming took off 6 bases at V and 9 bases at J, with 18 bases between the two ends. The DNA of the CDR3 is TGTGCCAGTAGCAGCCGGCCCCTAGGACGCATTCAGTACTTC. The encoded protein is CASSSRPLGRIQYF.

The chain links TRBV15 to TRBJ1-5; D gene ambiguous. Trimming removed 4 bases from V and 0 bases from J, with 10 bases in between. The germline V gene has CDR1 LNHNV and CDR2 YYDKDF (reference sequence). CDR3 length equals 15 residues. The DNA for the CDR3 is TGTGCCACCAGCATTCCAGGTTATAGCAATCAGCCCCAGCATTTT. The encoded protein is CATSIPGYSNQPQHF.

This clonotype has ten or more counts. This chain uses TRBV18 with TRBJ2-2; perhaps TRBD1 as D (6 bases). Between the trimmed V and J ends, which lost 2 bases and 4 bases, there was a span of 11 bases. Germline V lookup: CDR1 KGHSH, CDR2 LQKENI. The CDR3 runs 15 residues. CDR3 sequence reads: CASSPYRDTTGELFF. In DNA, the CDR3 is TGTGCCAGCTCACCATACAGGGATACCACCGGGGAGCTGTTTTTT.

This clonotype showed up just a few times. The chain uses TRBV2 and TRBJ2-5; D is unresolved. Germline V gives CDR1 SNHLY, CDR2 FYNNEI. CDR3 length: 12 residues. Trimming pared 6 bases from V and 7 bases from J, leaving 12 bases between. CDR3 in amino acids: CASRVLSGTQYF. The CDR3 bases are TGTGCCAGCAGGGTCCTCTCAGGGACCCAGTACTTC.

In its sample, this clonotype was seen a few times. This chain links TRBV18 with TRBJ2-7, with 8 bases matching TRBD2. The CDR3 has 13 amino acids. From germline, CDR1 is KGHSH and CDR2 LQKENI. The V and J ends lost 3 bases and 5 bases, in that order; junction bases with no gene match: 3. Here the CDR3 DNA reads TGTGCCAGCTCACCCGGACTAGCAAACGAGCAGTACTTC. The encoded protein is CASSPGLANEQYF.

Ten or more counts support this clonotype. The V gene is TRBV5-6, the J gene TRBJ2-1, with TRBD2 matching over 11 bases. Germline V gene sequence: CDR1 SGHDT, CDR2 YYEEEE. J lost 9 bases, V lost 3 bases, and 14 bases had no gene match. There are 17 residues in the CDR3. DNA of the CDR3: TGTGCCAGCAGCTCTATAAGGAAACTAGCGGGAGAGTTTGAGCAGTTCTTC. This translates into CASSSIRKLAGEFEQFF.

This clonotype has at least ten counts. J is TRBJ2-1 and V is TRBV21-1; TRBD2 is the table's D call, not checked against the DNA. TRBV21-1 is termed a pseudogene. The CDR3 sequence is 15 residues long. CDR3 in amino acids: CASSTREGGYNEQFF. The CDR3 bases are TGTGCCAGCAGCACTAGGGAGGGGGGCTACAATGAGCAGTTCTTC.

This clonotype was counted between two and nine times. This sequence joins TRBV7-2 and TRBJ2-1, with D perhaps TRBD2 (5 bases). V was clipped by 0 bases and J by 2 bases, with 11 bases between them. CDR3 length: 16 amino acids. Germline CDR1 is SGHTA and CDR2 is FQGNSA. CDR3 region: CASSLAASGAYNEQFF. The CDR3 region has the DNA TGTGCCAGCAGCTTAGCCGCCAGCGGAGCCTACAATGAGCAGTTCTTC.